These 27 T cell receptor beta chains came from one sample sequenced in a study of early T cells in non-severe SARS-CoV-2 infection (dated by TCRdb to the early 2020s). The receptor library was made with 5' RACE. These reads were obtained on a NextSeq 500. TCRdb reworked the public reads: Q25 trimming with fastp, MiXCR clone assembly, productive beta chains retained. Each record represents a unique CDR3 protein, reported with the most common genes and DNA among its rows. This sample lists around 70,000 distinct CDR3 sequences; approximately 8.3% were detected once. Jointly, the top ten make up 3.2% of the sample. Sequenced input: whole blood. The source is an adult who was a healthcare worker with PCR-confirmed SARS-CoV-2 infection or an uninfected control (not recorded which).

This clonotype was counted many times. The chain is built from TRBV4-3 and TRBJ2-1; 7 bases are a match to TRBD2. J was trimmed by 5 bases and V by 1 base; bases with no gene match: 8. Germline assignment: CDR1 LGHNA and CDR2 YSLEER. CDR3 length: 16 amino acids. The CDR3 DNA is TGCGCCAGCAGCCAAGTCCTAGCGGTAGGCGACAATGAGCAGTTCTTC. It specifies CASSQVLAVGDNEQFF.

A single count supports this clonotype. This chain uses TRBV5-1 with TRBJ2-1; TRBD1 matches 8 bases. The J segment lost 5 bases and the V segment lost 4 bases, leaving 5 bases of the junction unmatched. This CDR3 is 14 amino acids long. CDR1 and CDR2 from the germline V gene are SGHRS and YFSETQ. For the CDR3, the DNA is TGCGCCAGCAGCGGAACAGGGGGAGACAATGAGCAGTTCTTC. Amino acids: CASSGTGGDNEQFF.

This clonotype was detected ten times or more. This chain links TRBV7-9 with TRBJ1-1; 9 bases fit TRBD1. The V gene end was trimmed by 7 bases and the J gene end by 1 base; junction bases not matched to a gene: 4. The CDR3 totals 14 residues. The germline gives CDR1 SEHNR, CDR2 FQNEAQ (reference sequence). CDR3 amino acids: CASNRQGGNTEAFF. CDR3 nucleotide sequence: TGTGCCAGCAACAGACAGGGGGGGAACACTGAAGCTTTCTTT.

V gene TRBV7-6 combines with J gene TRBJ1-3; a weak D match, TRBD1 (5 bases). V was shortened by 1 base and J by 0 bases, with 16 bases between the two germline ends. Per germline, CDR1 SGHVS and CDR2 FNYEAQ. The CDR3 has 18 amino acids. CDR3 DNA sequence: TGTGCCAGCAGCTTAGAGGGAGACAGTCCTGCCTCTGGAAACACCATATATTTT. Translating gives CASSLEGDSPASGNTIYF. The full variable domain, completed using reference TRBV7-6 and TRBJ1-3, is GAGVSQSPRYKVTKRGQDVALRCDPISGHVSLYWYRQALGQGPEFLTYFNYEAQQDKSGLPNDRFSAERPEGSISTLTIQRTEQRDSAMYRCASSLEGDSPASGNTIYFGEGSWLTVV.

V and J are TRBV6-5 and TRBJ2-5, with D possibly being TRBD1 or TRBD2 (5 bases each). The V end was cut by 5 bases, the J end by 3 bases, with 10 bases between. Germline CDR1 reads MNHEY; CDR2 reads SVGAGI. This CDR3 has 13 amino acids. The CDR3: CASSRGRKETQYF. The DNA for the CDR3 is TGTGCCAGCAGTAGGGGACGGAAAGAGACCCAGTACTTC.

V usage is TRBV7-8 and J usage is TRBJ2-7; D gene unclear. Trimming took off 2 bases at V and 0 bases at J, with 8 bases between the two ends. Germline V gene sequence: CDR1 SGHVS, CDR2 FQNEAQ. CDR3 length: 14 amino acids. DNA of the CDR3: TGTGCCAGCAGCTTACGAACAGCCTCCTACGAGCAGTACTTC. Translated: CASSLRTASYEQYF.

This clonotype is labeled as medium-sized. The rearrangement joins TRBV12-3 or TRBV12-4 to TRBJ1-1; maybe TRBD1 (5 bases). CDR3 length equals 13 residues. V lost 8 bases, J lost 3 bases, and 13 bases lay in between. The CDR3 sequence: CASGIGEYTEAFF. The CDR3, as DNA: TGTGCCAGCGGGATAGGGGAGTACACTGAAGCTTTCTTT.

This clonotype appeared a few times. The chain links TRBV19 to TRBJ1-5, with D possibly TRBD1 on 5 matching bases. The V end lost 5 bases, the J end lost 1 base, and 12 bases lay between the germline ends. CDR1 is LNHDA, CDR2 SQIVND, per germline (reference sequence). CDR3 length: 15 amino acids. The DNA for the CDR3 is TGTGCCAGTAGTTTAGGACAAGGAAGCAATCAGCCCCAGCATTTT. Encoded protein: CASSLGQGSNQPQHF.

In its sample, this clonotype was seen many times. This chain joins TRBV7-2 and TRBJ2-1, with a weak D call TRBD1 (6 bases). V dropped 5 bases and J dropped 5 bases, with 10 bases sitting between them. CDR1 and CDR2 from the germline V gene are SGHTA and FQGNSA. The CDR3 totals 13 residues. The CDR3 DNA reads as TGTGCCAGCAGCACCCGACAGGACAATGAGCAGTTCTTC. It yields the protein CASSTRQDNEQFF.

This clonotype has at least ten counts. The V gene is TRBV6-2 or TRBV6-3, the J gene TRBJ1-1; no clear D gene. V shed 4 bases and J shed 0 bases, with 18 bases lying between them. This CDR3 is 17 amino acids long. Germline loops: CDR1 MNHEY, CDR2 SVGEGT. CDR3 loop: CASSSLLAASLNTEAFF. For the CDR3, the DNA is TGTGCCAGCAGTTCCCTCCTGGCGGCCTCCTTGAACACTGAAGCTTTCTTT.

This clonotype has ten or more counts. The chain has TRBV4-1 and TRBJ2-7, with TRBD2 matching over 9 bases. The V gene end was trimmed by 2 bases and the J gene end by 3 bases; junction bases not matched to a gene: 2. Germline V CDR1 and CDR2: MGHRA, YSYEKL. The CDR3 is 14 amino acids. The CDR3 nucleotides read TGCGCCAGCAGCCAACTAGCGGGGAACTACGAGCAGTACTTC. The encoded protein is CASSQLAGNYEQYF.

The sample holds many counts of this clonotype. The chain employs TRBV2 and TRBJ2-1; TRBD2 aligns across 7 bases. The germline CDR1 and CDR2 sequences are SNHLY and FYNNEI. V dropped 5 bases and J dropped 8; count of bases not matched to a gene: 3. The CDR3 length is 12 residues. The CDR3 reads CASSRREYEQFF. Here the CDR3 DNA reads TGTGCCAGCAGTCGGCGGGAGTATGAGCAGTTCTTC. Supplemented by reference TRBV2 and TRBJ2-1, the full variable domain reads EPEVTQTPSHQVTQMGQEVILRCVPISNHLYFYWYRQILGQKVEFLVSFYNNEISEKSEIFDDQFSVERPDGSNFTLKIRSTKLEDSAMYFCASSRREYEQFFGPGTRLTVL.

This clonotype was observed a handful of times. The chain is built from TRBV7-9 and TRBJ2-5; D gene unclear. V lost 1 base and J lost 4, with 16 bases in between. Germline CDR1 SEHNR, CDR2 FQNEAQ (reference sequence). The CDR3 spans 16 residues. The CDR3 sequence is CASSLGLPSGLETQYF. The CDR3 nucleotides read TGTGCCAGCAGCTTAGGTTTACCCTCCGGGCTAGAGACCCAGTACTTC.

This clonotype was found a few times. CDR3 sequence reads: CASSPGTSGTGEQYF. The CDR3 coding sequence is TGTGCCAGCAGCCCCGGGACTAGCGGGACAGGCGAGCAGTACTTC. The gene calls are TRBV11-2 and TRBJ2-7; the match to TRBD2 covers 13 bases. Trimming at V came to 5 bases and at J to 6 bases, leaving 7 bases not matched to a gene. The CDR3 length is 15 residues. Germline V lookup: CDR1 SGHAT, CDR2 FQNNGV.

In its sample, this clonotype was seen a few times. The DNA of the CDR3 is TGTGCCAGCAGTTCTAGCGGAGTGAGCACAGATACGCAGTATTTT. Protein product: CASSSSGVSTDTQYF. The gene calls are TRBV6-6 and TRBJ2-3; 7 bases align to TRBD2. Germline loops: CDR1 MNHNY, CDR2 SVGAGI (reference sequence). This CDR3 region has 15 residues. V was clipped by 4 bases and J by 0 bases; unmatched bases: 4.

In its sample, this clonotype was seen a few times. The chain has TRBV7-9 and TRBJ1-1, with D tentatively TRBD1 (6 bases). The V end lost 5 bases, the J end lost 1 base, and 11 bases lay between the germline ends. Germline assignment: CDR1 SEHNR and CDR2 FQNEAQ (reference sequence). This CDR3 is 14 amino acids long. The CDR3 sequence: CASSLQGSNTEAFF. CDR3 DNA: TGTGCCAGCAGCCTACAGGGATCGAACACTGAAGCTTTCTTT.

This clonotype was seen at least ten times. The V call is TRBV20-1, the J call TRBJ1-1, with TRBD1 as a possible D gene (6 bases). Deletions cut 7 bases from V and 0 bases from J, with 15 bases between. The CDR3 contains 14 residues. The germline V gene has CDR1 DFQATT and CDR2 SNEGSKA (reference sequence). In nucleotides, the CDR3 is TGCAGTGTCAGGCCCAGGGGAATGAACACTGAAGCTTTCTTT. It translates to CSVRPRGMNTEAFF.

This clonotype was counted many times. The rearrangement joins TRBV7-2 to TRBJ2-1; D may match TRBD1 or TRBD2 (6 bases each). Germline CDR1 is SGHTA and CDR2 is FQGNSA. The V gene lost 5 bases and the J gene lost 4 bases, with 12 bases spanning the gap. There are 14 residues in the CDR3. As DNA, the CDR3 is TGTGCCAGCAGCCAAGGGGGGCAATACAATGAGCAGTTCTTC. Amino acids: CASSQGGQYNEQFF. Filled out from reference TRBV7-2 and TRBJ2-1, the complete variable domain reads GAGVSQSPSNKVTEKGKDVELRCDPISGHTALYWYRQSLGQGLEFLIYFQGNSAPDKSGLPSDRFSAERTGGSVSTLTIQRTQQEDSAVYLCASSQGGQYNEQFFGPGTRLTVL.

CDR3 protein: CASSSHDTYEQYF. DNA of the CDR3: TGTGCCAGCAGTTCCCACGACACCTACGAGCAGTACTTC. The V gene is TRBV6-5, the J gene TRBJ2-7; D is undetermined. Trimming pared 4 bases from V and 2 bases from J, leaving 9 bases between. The CDR3 totals 13 residues. Per germline, CDR1 MNHEY and CDR2 SVGAGI.

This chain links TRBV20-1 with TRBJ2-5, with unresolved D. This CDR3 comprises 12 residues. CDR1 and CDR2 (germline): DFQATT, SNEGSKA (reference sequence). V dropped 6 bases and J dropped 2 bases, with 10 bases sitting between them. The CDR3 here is CSAAGVQETQYF. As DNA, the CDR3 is TGCAGTGCCGCAGGCGTACAAGAGACCCAGTACTTC.

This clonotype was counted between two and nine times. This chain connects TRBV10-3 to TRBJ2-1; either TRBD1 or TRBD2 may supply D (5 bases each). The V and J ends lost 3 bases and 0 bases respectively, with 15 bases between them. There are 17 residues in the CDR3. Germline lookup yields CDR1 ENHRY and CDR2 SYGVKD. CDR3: CAISERGVTDSYNEQFF. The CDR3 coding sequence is TGTGCCATCAGTGAAAGAGGGGTAACAGACTCCTACAATGAGCAGTTCTTC.

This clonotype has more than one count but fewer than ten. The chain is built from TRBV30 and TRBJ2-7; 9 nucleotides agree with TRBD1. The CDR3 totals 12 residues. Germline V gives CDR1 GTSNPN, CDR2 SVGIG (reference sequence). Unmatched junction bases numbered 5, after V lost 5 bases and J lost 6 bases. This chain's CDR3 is CAWAGQGGEQYF. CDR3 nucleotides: TGTGCCTGGGCGGGACAGGGTGGCGAGCAGTACTTC.

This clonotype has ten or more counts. This CDR3 is CASSLYGPGELFF. The CDR3 region has the DNA TGTGCCAGCAGTTTATACGGGCCCGGGGAGCTGTTTTTT. This chain connects TRBV12-3 or TRBV12-4 to TRBJ2-2; D is ambiguous. V was trimmed by 2 bases and J by 6 bases, leaving 7 bases between them. This CDR3 has 13 residues.

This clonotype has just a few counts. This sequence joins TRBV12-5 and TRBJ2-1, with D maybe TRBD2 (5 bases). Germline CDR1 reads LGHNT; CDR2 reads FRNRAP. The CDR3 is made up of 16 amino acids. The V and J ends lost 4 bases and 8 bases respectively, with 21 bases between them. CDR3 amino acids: CASGSALSDFNDEQFF. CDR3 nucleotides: TGTGCTAGTGGTTCGGCCCTATCGGACTTCAACGATGAGCAGTTCTTC.

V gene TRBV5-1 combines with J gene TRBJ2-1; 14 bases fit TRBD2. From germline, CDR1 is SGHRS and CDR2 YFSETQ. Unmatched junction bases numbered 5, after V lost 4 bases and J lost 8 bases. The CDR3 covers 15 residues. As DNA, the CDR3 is TGCGCCAGCAGCGCAGGGACTAGCGGGAGCGATGAGCAGTTCTTC. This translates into CASSAGTSGSDEQFF.

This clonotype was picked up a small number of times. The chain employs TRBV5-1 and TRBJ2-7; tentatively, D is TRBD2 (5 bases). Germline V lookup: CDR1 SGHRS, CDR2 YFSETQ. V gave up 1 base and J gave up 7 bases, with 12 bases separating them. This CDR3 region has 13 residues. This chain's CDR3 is CASSLIEGFEQYF. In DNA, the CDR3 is TGCGCCAGCAGCTTGATTGAGGGATTTGAGCAGTACTTC.

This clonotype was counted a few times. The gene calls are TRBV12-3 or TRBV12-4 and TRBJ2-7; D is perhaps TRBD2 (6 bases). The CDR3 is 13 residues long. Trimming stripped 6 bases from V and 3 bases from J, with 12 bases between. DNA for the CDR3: TGTGCCAGCAGCCCCCCGGGGGTCTACGAGCAGTACTTC. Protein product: CASSPPGVYEQYF.